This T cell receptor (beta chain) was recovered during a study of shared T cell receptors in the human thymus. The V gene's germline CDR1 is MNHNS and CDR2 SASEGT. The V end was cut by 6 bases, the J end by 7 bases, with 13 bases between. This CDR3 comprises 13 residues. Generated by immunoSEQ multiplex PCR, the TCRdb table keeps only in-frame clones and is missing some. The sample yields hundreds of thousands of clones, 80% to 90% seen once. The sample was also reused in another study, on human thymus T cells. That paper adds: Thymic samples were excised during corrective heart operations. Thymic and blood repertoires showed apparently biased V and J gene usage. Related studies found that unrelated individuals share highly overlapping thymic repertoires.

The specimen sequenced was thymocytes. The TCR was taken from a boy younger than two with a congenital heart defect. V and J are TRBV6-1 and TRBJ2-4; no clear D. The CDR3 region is CASSVIERNIQYF. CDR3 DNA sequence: TGTGCCAGCAGCGTTATAGAACGGAACATTCAGTACTTC.